The T cell receptor (beta chain) described here comes from a study of shared clonotypes between healthy human individuals. This CDR3 is 14 amino acids long. In germline, CDR1 is LGHNA, CDR2 YNFKEQ. The V gene lost 1 base and the J gene lost 3 bases, with 8 bases spanning the gap. Original analysis: There were no quality scores in the junction-only immunoSEQ sequences, so filtering differed. Clones were sequenced by immunoSEQ multiplex PCR, and TCRdb holds only the in-frame ones, with some missing. D and trimming come from the DNA, and the V and J calls and clone size come from that table. Of around 1,900,000 clones detected, around 93% appear once; the ten largest clones hold about 1.7%. Positive CCR7 selection of CD45RO-negative cells yielded the naive CD8 cells, and terminally differentiated effector memory CD45RA+ cells were excluded.

The sequence was collected from a man younger than 35 in good health. Some clones in this sample may be carry-over from other donors' samples. Material: naive CD8+ T cells from PBMCs. This rearrangement joins TRBV4-2 to TRBJ2-3; perhaps TRBD1 as D (5 bases). The CDR3 nucleotides read TGTGCCAGCAGCCAAGTTGGGGCTACAGATACGCAGTATTTT. It yields the protein CASSQVGATDTQYF.